This record looks at one T cell receptor beta chain sequence and its context. Its antigen is unknown. The CDR3 runs 14 residues. Germline assignment: CDR1 SGHRS and CDR2 YFSETQ. Trimming cost V 1 base and J 7 bases, with 14 bases left between them. Some clones are missing from TCRdb's copy, which holds only in-frame ones; the method was immunoSEQ multiplex PCR. The sample consists of 96,000 or so clones, around 89% of them appearing once. The sample is drawn from a study of T cell responses to AZD1222 COVID-19 vaccine. General study findings and limits: Unmutated variant regions are reportedly the target of nearly half of TCRs that are spike-specific. Compared with day 0, the breadth and depth of the Spike-specific TCR repertoire rose significantly after two doses of AZD1222. Spike-wide vaccine-associated CD4 TCRs dominated at 160-218 and 743-854.

The chain is built from TRBV5-1 and TRBJ1-2; D is possibly TRBD1 (5 bases). This clonotype was obtained from an adult in good health. The sample was peripheral blood, taken on day 0 of AZD1222 vaccination. CDR3 loop: CASSLQTANGGYTF. The CDR3, as DNA: TGCGCCAGCAGCTTGCAGACAGCTAATGGTGGCTACACCTTC.